These 19 T cell receptor beta chains originate from one sample sequenced in a study of shared clonotypes between healthy human individuals. Assay: immunoSEQ multiplex PCR; the TCRdb copy retains only in-frame clones and omits some. The data show hundreds of thousands of clones, with more than 70% seen just once and approximately 2% held by the top ten. Material: memory CD4+ T cells sorted from blood. The subset was: CD45RA-negative fraction. The receptors derive from a woman in her twenties or thirties in good health.

The chain combines TRBV6-1 with TRBJ2-7; D gene uncertain. Germline V gene sequence: CDR1 MNHNS, CDR2 SASEGT. Trimming removed 5 bases from V and 0 bases from J, with 14 bases in between. The CDR3 is 15 residues long. CDR3 loop: CASSTAPVASYEQYF. DNA of the CDR3: TGTGCCAGCAGTACAGCTCCGGTAGCCTCCTACGAGCAGTACTTC.

This clone was seen more than once but under ten times. The chain joins TRBV6-1 to TRBJ1-4; the D is unclear. Germline-derived CDR1 and CDR2 are MNHNS and SASEGT. The CDR3 is made up of 14 amino acids. The germline V and J ends were trimmed by 5 bases and 0 bases, with 7 bases remaining between them. As DNA, the CDR3 is TGTGCCAGCAGTAAAGGAACAACTAATGAAAAACTGTTTTTT. Its translation: CASSKGTTNEKLFF.

The V and J genes are TRBV18 and TRBJ2-7; TRBD1 matches at 10 bases. V trimming: 3 bases; J trimming: 4 bases; junction bases outside the gene matches: 3. Germline CDR1 is KGHSH and CDR2 is LQKENI. The CDR3 has 14 residues. The CDR3 DNA is TGTGCCAGCTCACCGGGACAGGGGCAATACGAGCAGTACTTC. This translates into CASSPGQGQYEQYF.

The chain joins TRBV7-9 to TRBJ1-2; D is ambiguous. The CDR3 covers 13 residues. Germline V gene data show CDR1 as SEHNR and CDR2 as FQNEAQ (reference sequence). Trimming removed 5 bases at V and 6 bases at J, with 13 bases between. CDR3 bases: TGTGCCAGCAGCCTCCGGAACGAGGATGGCTACACCTTC. It is translated as CASSLRNEDGYTF.

Only a few counts were recorded for this clone. The rearrangement links TRBV5-6 to TRBJ2-1, with D perhaps matching TRBD2 (5 bases). This CDR3 has 15 residues. V shed 1 base and J shed 3 bases, with 11 bases lying between them. Germline lookup yields CDR1 SGHDT and CDR2 YYEEEE. The CDR3 DNA sequence: TGTGCCAGCAGCTTGTTGGACTCGGTCTACAATGAGCAGTTCTTC. Translated, it gives CASSLLDSVYNEQFF.

Comment on this clone: The sample carries other DNA sequences with the same CDR3. CDR3 sequence: CASREGRETQYF. CDR3 coding DNA: TGTGCCAGCAGGGAGGGTAGGGAGACCCAGTACTTC. The V gene is TRBV28, the J gene TRBJ2-5; a weak D match, TRBD2 (6 bases). There are 12 residues in the CDR3. Trimming pared 6 bases from V and 5 bases from J, leaving 10 bases between. CDR1 and CDR2 (germline): MDHEN, SYDVKM.

The chain uses TRBV7-6 and TRBJ2-2; D unresolved. Looked up from germline, CDR1 is SGHVS and CDR2 is FNYEAQ. The CDR3 contains 17 residues. V lost 1 base and J 6 bases, leaving 18 bases between the germline ends. The CDR3 loop reads CASSLGAVLGSAGELFF. The CDR3 region has the DNA TGTGCCAGCAGCTTAGGGGCGGTCTTAGGGTCAGCCGGGGAGCTGTTTTTT.

The chain has TRBV7-8 and TRBJ2-7; a possible D gene is TRBD2 (6 bases). The V gene lost 1 base and the J gene lost 1 base, with 17 bases spanning the gap. Germline CDR1 and CDR2: SGHVS and FQNEAQ. The CDR3 length is 17 residues. The CDR3 DNA reads TGTGCCAGCAGCTTAGTGTCTAGCGTAATTATATCCTACGAGCAGTACTTC. This codes for CASSLVSSVIISYEQYF.

This clone was detected a few times. The chain combines TRBV27 with TRBJ1-4; a possible D gene is TRBD1 (5 bases). V lost 3 bases and J 3 bases, leaving 14 bases between the germline ends. Germline V gives CDR1 MNHEY, CDR2 SMNVEV (reference sequence). CDR3 length: 16 amino acids. The CDR3 loop reads CASSFGAEGPNEKLFF. As DNA, the CDR3 is TGTGCCAGCAGTTTCGGGGCTGAAGGACCTAATGAAAAACTGTTTTTT.

The J gene is TRBJ1-1, the V gene TRBV2, with 8 bases matching TRBD1. V lost 4 bases to trimming and J lost 0 bases; unmatched junction nucleotides: 4. CDR3 length equals 15 residues. CDR1 SNHLY and CDR2 FYNNEI come from the germline V gene. As DNA, the CDR3 is TGTGCCAGCAGTGTGGACAGGGCCATGAACACTGAAGCTTTCTTT. Its protein product is CASSVDRAMNTEAFF.

The rearrangement uses TRBV9 and TRBJ2-7, with D perhaps matching TRBD2 (5 bases). The CDR3 covers 15 residues. Deletions cut 4 bases from V and 0 bases from J, with 14 bases between. Germline loops: CDR1 SGDLS, CDR2 YYNGEE. CDR3: CASSSGRGSSYEQYF. CDR3 nucleotides: TGTGCCAGCAGCTCCGGCCGTGGGAGCTCCTACGAGCAGTACTTC.

The J gene is TRBJ2-4, the V gene TRBV19, with D perhaps matching TRBD2 (5 bases). Germline V gene data show CDR1 as LNHDA and CDR2 as SQIVND (reference sequence). The CDR3 sequence is 14 residues long. V lost 6 bases and J 6 bases, leaving 15 bases between the germline ends. As DNA, the CDR3 is TGTGCCAGTAGCCCTTTGAGCGGCCTAAACATTCAGTACTTC. Residues: CASSPLSGLNIQYF.

V is TRBV28 and J is TRBJ2-2; 8 bases agree with TRBD2. CDR1 and CDR2 (germline): MDHEN, SYDVKM. The CDR3 covers 14 residues. V gave up 4 bases and J gave up 6 bases; unmatched junction bases: 4. The CDR3 protein is CASSSGTRSGELFF. The CDR3 DNA sequence: TGTGCCAGCAGTTCCGGGACTAGGTCCGGGGAGCTGTTTTTT.

This chain joins TRBV27 and TRBJ2-7; D uncertain. In germline, CDR1 is MNHEY, CDR2 SMNVEV (reference sequence). Trimming shortened V by 4 bases and J by 6 bases, and 19 bases separated the two germline ends. The CDR3 totals 15 residues. CDR3 DNA: TGTGCCAGCAGTTCCTCCCGCATTTTGGGAAGCGAGCAGTACTTC. Its translation: CASSSSRILGSEQYF.

The V gene is TRBV4-2, the J gene TRBJ2-1, with 7 bases identical to TRBD2. The CDR3 contains 14 residues. The germline V gene has CDR1 LGHNA and CDR2 YNFKEQ. The ends lost 1 base at V and 5 bases at J; junction bases unmatched: 2. The CDR3 loop reads CASSQVGGDNEQFF. In DNA form, the CDR3 reads TGTGCCAGCAGCCAAGTGGGGGGGGACAATGAGCAGTTCTTC.

The V and J genes are TRBV11-2 and TRBJ2-7; perhaps TRBD2 as D (8 bases). The V and J ends lost 0 bases and 7 bases respectively, with 16 bases between them. The CDR3 totals 15 residues. The germline V gene has CDR1 SGHAT and CDR2 FQNNGV. The CDR3 reads CASSLEPGGGLEQYF. CDR3 nucleotides: TGTGCCAGCAGCTTAGAGCCGGGAGGGGGCCTGGAGCAGTACTTC.

The chain recombines TRBV10-3 with TRBJ2-5, with 9 bases aligning to TRBD1. The length of the CDR3 is 17 residues. CDR1 and CDR2 (germline): ENHRY, SYGVKD. The ends lost 4 bases at V and 3 bases at J; junction bases unmatched: 12. The CDR3, as DNA: TGTGCCATCAGTGGAGGGTTCGGGACAGGGCAGGAAGAGACCCAGTACTTC. Its translation is CAISGGFGTGQEETQYF.

This chain links TRBV27 with TRBJ2-3, with D possibly being TRBD1 or TRBD2 (5 bases each). Germline CDR1 is MNHEY and CDR2 is SMNVEV (reference sequence). V lost 3 bases and J 9 bases, leaving 16 bases between the germline ends. The CDR3 spans 14 residues. CDR3 DNA: TGTGCCAGCAGTTTGGGACGCCCCGGGGAGACGCAGTATTTT. Amino acids: CASSLGRPGETQYF.

The chain couples TRBV7-2 to TRBJ2-1; D may be TRBD1 or TRBD2 (5 bases each). The V gene lost 2 bases and the J gene lost 0 bases, with 11 bases spanning the gap. The CDR3 totals 16 residues. Germline loops: CDR1 SGHTA, CDR2 FQGNSA. The CDR3 reads CASSLYGTLSYNEQFF. Written as DNA, the CDR3 is TGTGCCAGCAGCTTATATGGGACCCTCTCCTACAATGAGCAGTTCTTC.